Sequencing of this TCR beta chain was carried out in a study of shared clonotypes between healthy human individuals. General study findings and limits: Clonotype sharing among the donors was expected to vary with sequencing depth. Large sequencing depth failed to make sorted-subset sequencing complete, rarefaction showed. Naive subsets, compared against memory subsets, generally had larger estimated richness values.

Replicate sorted-subset PCRs were loaded with around 200 ng DNA, 31,000 or so T cell genomes. Assay used: immunoSEQ multiplex PCR; TCRdb lists only in-frame clones, some missing. The data show around 1 million clones, with 76% seen just once and approximately 1.5% held by the top ten. This clone appeared many times. Its antigen is undetermined. What was sequenced was memory CD4+ T cells sorted from blood. The subset denotes: CD45RA-negative fraction. The clonotype originates from a man in his late teens or twenties in good health.

In nucleotides, the CDR3 is TGTGCCAGCAGCGGGACGGGACTTCTCACAGATACGCAGTATTTT. This encodes CASSGTGLLTDTQYF. The genes are TRBV28 and TRBJ2-3, with D maybe TRBD2 (6 bases). Germline lookup yields CDR1 MDHEN and CDR2 SYDVKM. V was cut by 6 bases and J by 2 bases, with 15 bases left in between. This CDR3 spans 15 amino acids.